These 28 T cell receptor beta chains were all obtained from the same sample, sequenced in a study of cytomegalovirus exposure and HLA in healthy donors. The PCR contained 60 Vbeta and 13 Jbeta primers. The protocol was immunoSEQ multiplex PCR, while the TCRdb copy is restricted to in-frame clones and leaves out a portion. Among 100,000 to 150,000 clones, around 73% were seen once, and the ten largest hold approximately 1.4%. The sequencing sample was made of PBMCs. The receptor set was obtained from a female donor in good health and CMV-seronegative.

The J gene is TRBJ2-1, the V gene TRBV29-1; 9 nucleotides match TRBD2. The V gene's germline CDR1 is SQVTM and CDR2 ANQGSEA. The V segment lost 5 bases and the J segment 7 bases; nucleotides outside the gene matches: 3. The CDR3 is 12 residues long. CDR3 protein: CSVQTSGNEQFF. DNA for the CDR3: TGCAGCGTTCAAACTAGCGGGAATGAGCAGTTCTTC.

This clone was seen more than once but under ten times. The gene calls are TRBV19 and TRBJ1-5; D is unclear. Deletions cut 7 bases from V and 0 bases from J, with 10 bases between. CDR3 length equals 14 residues. Germline values: CDR1 LNHDA, CDR2 SQIVND (reference sequence). The CDR3 here is CASKSDYSNQPQHF. The DNA for the CDR3 is TGTGCCAGTAAGTCAGATTATAGCAATCAGCCCCAGCATTTT.

The rearrangement uses TRBV6-6 and TRBJ1-4, with 9 bases aligning to TRBD1. In germline, CDR1 is MNHNY, CDR2 SVGAGI (reference sequence). The CDR3 runs 15 residues. With V trimmed by 5 bases and J by 6 bases, 7 bases remained unmatched. CDR3: CASSSTGGRYEKLFF. In DNA, the CDR3 is TGTGCCAGCAGTAGTACAGGGGGCCGTTATGAAAAACTGTTTTTT.

This clone was recorded a few times. This chain joins TRBV2 and TRBJ1-1; no clear D. CDR3 length: 11 amino acids. CDR1 SNHLY and CDR2 FYNNEI come from the germline V gene. V was clipped by 8 bases and J by 1 base, with 5 bases between them. DNA for the CDR3: TGTGCCAGCTGTCGGAACACTGAAGCTTTCTTT. Amino acid sequence: CASCRNTEAFF.

The chain is built from TRBV7-6 and TRBJ2-7; possible D gene TRBD2, 6 bases. The CDR3 is made up of 13 amino acids. The V end was cut by 5 bases, the J end by 4 bases, with 12 bases between. CDR1 and CDR2 (germline): SGHVS, FNYEAQ. The CDR3 loop reads CASSRREEYEQYF. As DNA, the CDR3 is TGTGCCAGCAGCCGAAGGGAGGAATACGAGCAGTACTTC. The full variable domain, with the rest looked up from reference TRBV7-6 and TRBJ2-7, is GAGVSQSPRYKVTKRGQDVALRCDPISGHVSLYWYRQALGQGPEFLTYFNYEAQQDKSGLPNDRFSAERPEGSISTLTIQRTEQRDSAMYRCASSRREEYEQYFGPGTRLTVT.

This chain connects TRBV5-1 to TRBJ1-2; 12 bases fit TRBD1. CDR1 is SGHRS and CDR2 is YFSETQ in the germline V gene. V lost 0 bases, J lost 6 bases, and 3 bases stayed unmatched. CDR3 size: 15 residues. CDR3 sequence: CASSLGGTGGDGYTF. The CDR3, as DNA: TGCGCCAGCAGCTTGGGGGGGACAGGGGGCGATGGCTACACCTTC.

The chain is built from TRBV7-2 and TRBJ1-4; D unresolved. Trimming stripped 0 bases from V and 4 bases from J, with 6 bases between. CDR1 and CDR2 (germline): SGHTA, FQGNSA. The length of the CDR3 is 14 residues. The CDR3 loop reads CASSLAGSNEKLFF. CDR3 nucleotide sequence: TGTGCCAGCAGCTTAGCGGGGAGTAATGAAAAACTGTTTTTT.

V is TRBV28 and J is TRBJ2-1, with 7 bases identical to TRBD1. Germline-derived CDR1 and CDR2 are MDHEN and SYDVKM. The CDR3 length is 15 residues. With 7 bases clipped from V and 2 bases from J, the junction kept 8 bases outside the gene matches. This chain's CDR3 is CASKEGTATYNEQFF. CDR3 bases: TGTGCCAGCAAAGAGGGGACAGCCACCTACAATGAGCAGTTCTTC.

Details on this clone: Other DNA sequences in the sample encode the same CDR3. V usage is TRBV28 and J usage is TRBJ2-1, with D uncertain. The germline V and J ends were trimmed by 6 bases and 3 bases, with 12 bases remaining between them. Germline CDR1 reads MDHEN; CDR2 reads SYDVKM. The CDR3 spans 14 residues. DNA for the CDR3: TGTGCCAGCAGCTTCCTTGGCGGCTACAATGAGCAGTTCTTC. It codes for CASSFLGGYNEQFF.

The gene calls are TRBV4-3 and TRBJ2-2, with a weak D call TRBD2 (6 bases). This CDR3 region has 17 residues. The germline V and J ends were trimmed by 1 base and 6 bases, with 18 bases remaining between them. Germline V lookup: CDR1 LGHNA, CDR2 YSLEER. CDR3 sequence: CASSQGWRQAGAGELFF. The CDR3 DNA reads as TGCGCCAGCAGCCAAGGCTGGCGGCAAGCGGGCGCCGGGGAGCTGTTTTTT.

This chain links TRBV2 with TRBJ2-7, with 9 positions matching TRBD1. Germline V gives CDR1 SNHLY, CDR2 FYNNEI. After removal of 10 bases from V and 2 bases from J, the junction contained 6 bases not matched to a gene. The CDR3 length is 13 residues. The DNA for the CDR3 is TGTGCCACCTCGGGACAGGGAGCCTACGAGCAGTACTTC. It yields the protein CATSGQGAYEQYF.

V is TRBV20-1 and J is TRBJ2-2, with D possibly being TRBD1 (5 bases). The CDR3 totals 10 residues. The germline V gene has CDR1 DFQATT and CDR2 SNEGSKA (reference sequence). The V and J ends lost 6 bases and 10 bases respectively, with 9 bases between them. The CDR3 is CSALQEELFF. The CDR3 coding sequence is TGCAGTGCGCTACAGGAGGAGCTGTTTTTT.

The chain employs TRBV4-3 and TRBJ1-2, with no clear D. This CDR3 has 15 residues. Germline assignment: CDR1 LGHNA and CDR2 YSLEER. V was cut by 1 base and J by 4 bases, with 13 bases left in between. The CDR3 region is CASSQGARGSYGYTF. CDR3 DNA sequence: TGCGCCAGCAGCCAAGGGGCCCGAGGGTCCTATGGCTACACCTTC.

The rearrangement uses TRBV2 and TRBJ1-2; TRBD1 matches 8 bases. The germline V gene has CDR1 SNHLY and CDR2 FYNNEI. V gave up 6 bases and J gave up 3 bases; unmatched junction bases: 6. This CDR3 is 14 amino acids long. CDR3 sequence reads: CASRTGQADYGYTF. DNA for the CDR3: TGTGCCAGCAGGACGGGACAGGCGGACTATGGCTACACCTTC.

V and J are TRBV27 and TRBJ2-7, with 8 bases aligning to TRBD1. J gave up 6 bases and V 8 bases, and 9 bases lay outside the gene matches. Germline-derived CDR1 and CDR2 are MNHEY and SMNVEV (reference sequence). The CDR3 loop spans 13 amino acids. This chain's CDR3 is CASWTGRFSEQYF. CDR3 in DNA: TGTGCCAGCTGGACAGGGCGTTTCTCCGAGCAGTACTTC.

This rearrangement joins TRBV7-2 to TRBJ2-7; D is possibly TRBD2 (5 bases). This CDR3 has 14 residues. Trimming took 1 base from V and 2 from J, leaving 9 bases between them. In germline, CDR1 is SGHTA, CDR2 FQGNSA. CDR3 amino acids: CASSLGPGAYEQYF. CDR3 DNA sequence: TGTGCCAGCAGCTTAGGCCCCGGGGCCTACGAGCAGTACTTC.

This chain links TRBV28 with TRBJ1-2; a possible D gene is TRBD1 (5 bases). Germline V gene data show CDR1 as MDHEN and CDR2 as SYDVKM. V dropped 2 bases and J dropped 1 base, with 8 bases sitting between them. CDR3 length: 14 residues. The CDR3 DNA sequence: TGTGCCAGCAGTTTACAGACAGTTAACTATGGCTACACCTTC. Its protein is CASSLQTVNYGYTF.

This chain links TRBV5-6 with TRBJ1-4; a weak D match, TRBD1 (6 bases). The CDR3 consists of 13 residues. With 4 bases removed from V and 8 bases from J, the gap between germline ends came to 12 bases. Germline loops: CDR1 SGHDT, CDR2 YYEEEE. The CDR3 spells CASSIGTMEKLFF. The CDR3 coding sequence is TGTGCCAGCAGCATCGGGACAATGGAAAAACTGTTTTTT.

This clone has only a few counts. The V call is TRBV25-1, the J call TRBJ1-2, with D maybe TRBD1 (5 bases). V was trimmed by 4 bases and J by 2 bases, leaving 5 bases between them. CDR1 and CDR2 from the germline V gene are MGHDK and SYGVNS. CDR3 length: 12 residues. CDR3 nucleotides: TGTGCCAGCAGTGGGACAAACTATGGCTACACCTTC. This translates into CASSGTNYGYTF.

This chain joins TRBV6-6 and TRBJ2-5; D perhaps matches TRBD2 (6 bases). Trimming removed 0 bases at V and 6 bases at J, with 11 bases between. Germline V CDR1 and CDR2: MNHNY, SVGAGI (reference sequence). The CDR3 sequence is 14 residues long. CDR3: CASSYSEGSQTQYF. DNA of the CDR3: TGTGCCAGCAGTTACTCGGAGGGCTCGCAGACCCAGTACTTC.

This chain connects TRBV11-3 to TRBJ2-2; weak D call: TRBD1 (5 bases). Trimming left V 2 bases short and J 1 base short, with 5 bases between. The CDR3 length is 14 residues. The germline gives CDR1 SGHNT, CDR2 YENEEA. The CDR3 spells CASSLQGNTGELFF. The CDR3 DNA is TGTGCCAGCAGCTTACAGGGGAACACCGGGGAGCTGTTTTTT.

The V and J genes are TRBV30 and TRBJ2-5; 9 nucleotides align to TRBD1. Unmatched junction bases numbered 0, after V lost 0 bases and J lost 4 bases. The germline V gene encodes CDR1 GTSNPN and CDR2 SVGIG (reference sequence). This CDR3 has 13 residues. The CDR3 loop is CAWSVQGAETQYF. Here the CDR3 DNA reads TGTGCCTGGAGTGTACAGGGGGCAGAGACCCAGTACTTC.

In its sample, this clone was seen a few times. The J gene is TRBJ1-2, the V gene TRBV29-1; possible D gene TRBD1, 6 bases. The CDR3 is made up of 13 amino acids. Germline V gene sequence: CDR1 SQVTM, CDR2 ANQGSEA. Deletions cut 4 bases from V and 2 bases from J, with 11 bases between. The CDR3 region is CSVGPTGNYGYTF. Here the CDR3 DNA reads TGCAGCGTTGGCCCGACAGGCAACTATGGCTACACCTTC.

The chain links TRBV7-2 to TRBJ2-3, with 9 bases matching TRBD2. The J segment lost 7 bases and the V segment lost 5 bases, leaving 4 bases of the junction unmatched. This CDR3 is 13 amino acids long. Germline loops: CDR1 SGHTA, CDR2 FQGNSA. For the CDR3, the DNA is TGTGCCAGCAGCACGACTAGCGGAAATACGCAGTATTTT. Translation gives CASSTTSGNTQYF.

The J gene is TRBJ1-1, the V gene TRBV5-1, with D perhaps matching TRBD1 (6 bases). Deletions cut 0 bases from V and 5 bases from J, with 14 bases between. The CDR3 is 15 amino acids. Germline CDR1 reads SGHRS; CDR2 reads YFSETQ. CDR3 bases: TGCGCCAGCAGCTTGGAGACAGGTAGTACAACTGAAGCTTTCTTT. Amino acids: CASSLETGSTTEAFF.

Only a few counts were recorded for this clone. The V and J genes are TRBV9 and TRBJ1-2; D possibly corresponds to TRBD1 (5 bases). V was trimmed by 3 bases and J by 8 bases, leaving 17 bases between them. This CDR3 spans 14 amino acids. Germline lookup yields CDR1 SGDLS and CDR2 YYNGEE. The CDR3 loop is CASSAGAPEAGYTF. CDR3 DNA sequence: TGTGCCAGCAGCGCTGGGGCCCCCGAGGCCGGCTACACCTTC.

This rearrangement joins TRBV18 to TRBJ2-7; TRBD2 matches 13 bases. Trimming removed 4 bases from V and 5 bases from J; junction bases left unmatched: 8. The CDR3 length is 16 residues. CDR1 is KGHSH and CDR2 is LQKENI in the germline V gene. The CDR3 loop is CASSLLAGGPGNEQYF. DNA of the CDR3: TGTGCCAGCTCACTACTAGCGGGAGGGCCGGGAAACGAGCAGTACTTC.

The sample holds a few counts of this clone. This chain links TRBV11-2 with TRBJ2-1, with D perhaps matching TRBD2 (8 bases). Between the trimmed V and J ends, which lost 1 base and 10 bases, there was a span of 11 bases. Per the germline V gene, CDR1 is SGHAT and CDR2 is FQNNGV. The CDR3 loop spans 13 amino acids. This chain's CDR3 is CASSLAGGGEQFF. In DNA, the CDR3 is TGTGCCAGCAGCTTAGCGGGAGGGGGCGAGCAGTTCTTC.